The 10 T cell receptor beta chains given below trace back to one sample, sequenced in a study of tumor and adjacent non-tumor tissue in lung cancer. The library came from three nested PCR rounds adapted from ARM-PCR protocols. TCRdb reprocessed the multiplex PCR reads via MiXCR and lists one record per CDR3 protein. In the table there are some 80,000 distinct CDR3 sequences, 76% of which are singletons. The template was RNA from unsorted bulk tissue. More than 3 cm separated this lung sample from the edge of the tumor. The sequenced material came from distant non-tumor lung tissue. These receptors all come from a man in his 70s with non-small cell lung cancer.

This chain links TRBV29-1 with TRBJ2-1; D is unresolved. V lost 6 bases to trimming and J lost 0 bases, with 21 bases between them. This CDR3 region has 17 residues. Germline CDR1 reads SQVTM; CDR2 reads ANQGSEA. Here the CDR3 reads CSVQSLRRHSSYNEQFF. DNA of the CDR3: TGCAGCGTGCAAAGCTTACGGCGACATAGCTCCTACAATGAGCAGTTCTTC.

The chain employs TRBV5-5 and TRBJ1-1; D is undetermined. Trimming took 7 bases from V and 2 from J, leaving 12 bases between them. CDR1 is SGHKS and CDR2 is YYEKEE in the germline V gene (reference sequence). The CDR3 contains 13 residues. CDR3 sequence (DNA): TGTGCCAGCGACTTGGACCTTAACACTGAAGCTTTCTTT. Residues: CASDLDLNTEAFF.

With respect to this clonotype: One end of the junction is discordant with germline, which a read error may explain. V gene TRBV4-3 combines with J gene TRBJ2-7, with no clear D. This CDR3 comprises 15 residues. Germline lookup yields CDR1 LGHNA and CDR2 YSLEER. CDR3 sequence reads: CASSQDHMGYYEQYF. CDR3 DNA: TGCGCCAGCAGCCAAGATCACATGGGATACTACGAGCAGTATTTC.

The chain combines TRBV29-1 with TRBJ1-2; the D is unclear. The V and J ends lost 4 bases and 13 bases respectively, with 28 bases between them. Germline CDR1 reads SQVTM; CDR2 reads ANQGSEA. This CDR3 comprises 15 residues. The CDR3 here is CSVVPYQSSGEDGTF. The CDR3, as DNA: TGCAGCGTTGTCCCCTATCAATCCTCGGGAGAAGATGGCACCTTC.

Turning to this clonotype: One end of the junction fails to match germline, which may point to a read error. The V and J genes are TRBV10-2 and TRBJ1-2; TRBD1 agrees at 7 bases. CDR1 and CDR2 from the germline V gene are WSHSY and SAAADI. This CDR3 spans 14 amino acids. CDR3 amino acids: CASRDRRGYYGYTF. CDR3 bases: TGCGCCAGCAGGGACAGGAGAGGGTACTATGGATACACCTTC.

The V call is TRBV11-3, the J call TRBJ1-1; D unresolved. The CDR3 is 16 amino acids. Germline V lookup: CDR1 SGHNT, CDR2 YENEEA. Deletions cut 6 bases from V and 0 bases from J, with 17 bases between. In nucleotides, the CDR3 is TGTGCCAGCAGTTTCCTGGATAGAATCCTGAACACTGAAGCTTTCTTT. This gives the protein CASSFLDRILNTEAFF.

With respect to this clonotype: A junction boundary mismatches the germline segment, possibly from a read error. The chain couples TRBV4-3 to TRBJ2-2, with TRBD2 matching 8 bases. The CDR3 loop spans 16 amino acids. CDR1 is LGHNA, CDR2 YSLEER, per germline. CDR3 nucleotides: TGCGCTAGCAGCCCTATAATTAGCGGGATGTTGGGGGAGCTGTTTTTT. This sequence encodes CASSPIISGMLGELFF.

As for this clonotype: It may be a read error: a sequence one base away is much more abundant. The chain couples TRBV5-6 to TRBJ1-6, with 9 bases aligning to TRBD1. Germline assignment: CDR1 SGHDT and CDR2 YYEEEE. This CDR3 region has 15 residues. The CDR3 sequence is CTSSPGTGRNSPLHF. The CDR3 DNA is TGTACCAGCAGCCCGGGGACAGGGCGAAATTCACCCCTCCACTTT. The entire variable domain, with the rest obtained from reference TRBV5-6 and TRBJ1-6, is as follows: DAGVTQSPTHLIKTRGQQVTLRCSPKSGHDTVSWYQQALGQGPQFIFQYYEEEERQRGNFPDRFSGHQFPNYSSELNVNALLLGDSALYLCTSSPGTGRNSPLHFGNGTRLTVT.

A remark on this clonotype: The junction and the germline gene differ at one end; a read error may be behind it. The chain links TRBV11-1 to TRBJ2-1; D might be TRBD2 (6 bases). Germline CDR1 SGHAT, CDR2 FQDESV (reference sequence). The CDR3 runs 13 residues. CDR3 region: CASCSGVGNDQFF. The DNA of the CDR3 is TGTGCCAGCTGCTCGGGAGTTGGCAATGATCAGTTCTTC.

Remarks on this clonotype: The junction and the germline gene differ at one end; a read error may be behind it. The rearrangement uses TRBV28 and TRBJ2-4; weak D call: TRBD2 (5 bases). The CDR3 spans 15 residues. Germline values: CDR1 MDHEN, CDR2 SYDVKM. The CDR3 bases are TGTGCCAGCAGTCTATATCCTCTAGCTAAAAAAATTCAGTACTTC. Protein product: CASSLYPLAKKIQYF.